Reported below is one TCR beta chain. The sample is drawn from a study of blood T cell repertoires in COVID-19. Method: immunoSEQ multiplex PCR; TCRdb's copy keeps in-frame clones and lacks some. The profile covers approximately 300,000 clones, with around 90% appearing a single time and about 6.8% taken by the ten largest. The trim removed 4 bases at V and 1 base at J, leaving 10 bases unmatched. This CDR3 contains 18 residues. Material for sequencing was peripheral blood. This rearrangement joins TRBV5-3 to TRBJ1-5, with 11 bases identical to TRBD1. TRBV5-3 is annotated as an ORF whose role is uncertain. The sequence derives from a woman in her twenties or thirties with COVID-19, enrolled during active disease. The CDR3 sequence is CARSTPGTGGSSNQPQHF. CDR3 DNA sequence: TGTGCCAGAAGCACCCCCGGGACAGGGGGTTCGAGCAATCAGCCCCAGCATTTT.